This TCR beta chain was profiled in a study of T cell responses to AZD1222 COVID-19 vaccine. Germline V gene data show CDR1 as MDHEN and CDR2 as SYDVKM. The CDR3 extends over 14 amino acids. Germline trimming cut 6 bases from V and 7 bases from J; bases unmatched to any gene: 8. Method: immunoSEQ multiplex PCR; TCRdb's copy keeps in-frame clones and lacks some. The sample holds some 130,000 clones, 80% to 95% seen once. Study-level results: Only a handful of people who got AZD1222 tested seropositive at baseline. Researchers took repertoire samples only after the peak T cell response had come. Along spike, vaccine-associated CD4 TCRs were found throughout, with dominance at 160-218 and 743-854. There were mostly white British donors and more females than males, and clonal diversity was possibly underestimated.

For this clone: Its antigen is not known.

The receptor's source is an adult in good health. This specimen consisted of peripheral blood, obtained on day 0 of AZD1222 vaccination. The chain uses TRBV28 and TRBJ1-4; 7 bases fit TRBD1. The CDR3: CASSRQGWGEKLFF. The CDR3 DNA follows: TGTGCCAGCAGCAGACAGGGCTGGGGTGAAAAACTGTTTTTT.